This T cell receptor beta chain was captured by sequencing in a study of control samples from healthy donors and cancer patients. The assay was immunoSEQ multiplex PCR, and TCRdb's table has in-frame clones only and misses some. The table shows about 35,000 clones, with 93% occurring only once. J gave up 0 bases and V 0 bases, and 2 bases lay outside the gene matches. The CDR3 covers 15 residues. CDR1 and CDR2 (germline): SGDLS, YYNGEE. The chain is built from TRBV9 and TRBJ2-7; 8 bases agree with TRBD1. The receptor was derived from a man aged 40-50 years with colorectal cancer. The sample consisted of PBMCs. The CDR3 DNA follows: TGTGCCAGCAGCGTAGAACAGGGGGTCTCCTACGAGCAGTACTTC. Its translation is CASSVEQGVSYEQYF.